One T cell receptor (beta chain) is described in this entry. In the study's own analysis: Nucleated cell counts were estimated from reference gene primer amplification. The protocol was immunoSEQ multiplex PCR, while the TCRdb copy is restricted to in-frame clones and leaves out a portion. The D gene and trimming were derived from the DNA, and the V and J assignments and clone size from that table. The sample comprises 95,000 to 150,000 clones, 85% of which are singletons, and under 13% rests with the top ten. Per the germline V gene, CDR1 is WSHSY and CDR2 is SAAADI. This CDR3 has 12 residues. V lost 4 bases to trimming and J lost 5 bases, with 9 bases between them. The sample is drawn from a study of blood T cell repertoires in COVID-19. At the level of the study: Samples of COVID-19 (acute and convalescent) were obtained from the United States, Italy and Spain. PBMCs, B-cell-depleted T cells, or T cells provided the cDNA or gDNA that made up the material.

The chain uses TRBV10-2 and TRBJ2-7; possible D gene TRBD2, 6 bases. The sample comprised peripheral blood. The TCR sequence derives from an elderly man with acute or convalescent COVID-19. The CDR3 is CASSGGLHEQYF. The CDR3 DNA reads TGCGCCAGCAGTGGGGGACTCCACGAGCAGTACTTC.